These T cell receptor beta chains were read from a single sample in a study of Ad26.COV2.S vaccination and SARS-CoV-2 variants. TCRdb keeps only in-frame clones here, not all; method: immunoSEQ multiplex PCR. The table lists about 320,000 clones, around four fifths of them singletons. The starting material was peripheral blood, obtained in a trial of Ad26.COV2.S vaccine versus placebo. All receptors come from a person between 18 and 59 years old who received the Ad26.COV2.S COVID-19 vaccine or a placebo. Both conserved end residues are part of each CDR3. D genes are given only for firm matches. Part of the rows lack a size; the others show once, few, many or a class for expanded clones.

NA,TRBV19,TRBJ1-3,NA,CASTEDSRNTIYF,TGTGCCAGTACTGAGGACAGCAGAAACACCATATATTTT
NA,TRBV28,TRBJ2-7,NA,CASSFRLRTYEQYF,TGTGCCAGCAGTTTCCGACTGAGAACCTACGAGCAGTACTTC
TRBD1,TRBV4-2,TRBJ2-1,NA,CASSEGQGQTEQFF,TGTGCCAGCAGCGAGGGACAGGGGCAGACTGAGCAGTTCTTC
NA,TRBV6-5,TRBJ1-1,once,CASIDGGRGNTEAFF,TGTGCCAGCATCGACGGGGGCAGGGGGAACACTGAAGCTTTCTTT
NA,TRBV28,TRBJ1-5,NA,CASAQNAGQPQHF,TGTGCCAGCGCACAAAACGCGGGTCAGCCCCAGCATTTT
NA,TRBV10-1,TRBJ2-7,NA,CASSDGASGSYEQYF,TGCGCCAGCAGTGACGGAGCCAGCGGTTCCTACGAGCAGTACTTC
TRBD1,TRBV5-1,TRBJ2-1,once,CASRPGQGGTFVNNEQFF,TGCGCCAGCAGGCCGGGACAGGGTGGAACTTTTGTCAACAATGAGCAGTTCTTC
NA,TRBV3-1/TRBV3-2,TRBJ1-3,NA,CASSQGGLTGNTIYF,TGTGCCAGCAGCCAAGGAGGGTTAACTGGAAACACCATATATTTT
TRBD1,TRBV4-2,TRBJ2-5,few,CASSQGAGETQYF,TGTGCCAGCAGTCAGGGGGCAGGGGAGACCCAGTACTTC
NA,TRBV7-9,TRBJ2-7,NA,CASSPASYEQYF,TGTGCCAGCAGCCCGGCCTCCTACGAGCAGTACTTC